This T cell receptor beta chain was profiled in a study of blood T cell repertoires in COVID-19. Clones were sequenced by immunoSEQ multiplex PCR, and TCRdb holds only the in-frame ones, with some missing. This table has hundreds of thousands of clones, over 75% appearing once. Cohorts were based on clinical histories the participants reported. The germline CDR1 and CDR2 sequences are SGHRS and YFSETQ. Unmatched junction bases numbered 6, after V lost 4 bases and J lost 3 bases. There are 15 residues in the CDR3. The TCR originated in a man aged 35 to 55 who had recovered from COVID-19. The J gene is TRBJ1-5, the V gene TRBV5-1; 8 bases match TRBD1. The sequenced sample was PBMCs or T cells enriched from blood (not recorded which). The CDR3 protein is CASSRSGQDNQPQHF. The CDR3 DNA sequence: TGCGCCAGCAGCCGCTCGGGACAGGACAATCAGCCCCAGCATTTT. Variable domain in full (rest from reference TRBV5-1 and TRBJ1-5): KAGVTQTPRYLIKTRGQQVTLSCSPISGHRSVSWYQQTPGQGLQFLFEYFSETQRNKGNFPGRFSGRQFSNSRSEMNVSTLELGDSALYLCASSRSGQDNQPQHFGDGTRLSIL.